This is a list of T cell receptor beta chains from one sample in a study of blood T cells in healthy people across ages. MiXCR was run by TCRdb on the 5' RACE reads, yielding one entry per CDR3 protein. The repertoire holds about 570,000 distinct CDR3 sequences, with 27% as singletons. The specimen sequenced was blood. Source of these receptors: a woman aged 70-85 years in good health. The CDR3 runs from the conserved cysteine through the conserved F or W. D genes are given only for firm matches. Only some rows state a clone size, as once, few, many or a class for expanded clones.

v_call: TRBV10-3; cdr3_length: 17; j_call: TRBJ2-5; clone_size: .; d_call: TRBD2; cdr3_aa: CAISSSGGAVRQETQYF; cdr3_nt: TGTGCCATCAGTAGTAGCGGGGGGGCGGTTCGGCAAGAGACCCAGTACTTC
v_call: TRBV7-6; cdr3_length: 17; j_call: TRBJ2-5; clone_size: .; d_call: TRBD2; cdr3_aa: CASSRRTSGSEAGTQYF; cdr3_nt: TGTGCCAGCAGCCGGAGGACTAGCGGTTCAGAGGCTGGGACCCAGTACTTC
v_call: TRBV20-1; cdr3_length: 13; j_call: TRBJ2-5; clone_size: .; d_call: .; cdr3_aa: CSADRQQQETQYF; cdr3_nt: TGCAGTGCTGACCGACAACAACAAGAGACCCAGTACTTC
v_call: TRBV11-2; cdr3_length: 12; j_call: TRBJ2-7; clone_size: .; d_call: .; cdr3_aa: CASSLQRYEQYF; cdr3_nt: TGTGCCAGCAGCTTACAGCGTTACGAGCAGTACTTC
v_call: TRBV4-2; cdr3_length: 16; j_call: TRBJ1-4; clone_size: many; d_call: .; cdr3_aa: CASSPRPRTDNEKLFF; cdr3_nt: TGTGCCAGCAGCCCCCGACCACGGACGGATAATGAAAAACTGTTTTTT
v_call: TRBV25-1; cdr3_length: 15; j_call: TRBJ1-4; clone_size: few; d_call: .; cdr3_aa: CASSVEGRTNEKLSF; cdr3_nt: TGTGCCAGCAGTGTCGAGGGAAGGACTAATGAAAAACTGTCTTTT
v_call: TRBV7-2; cdr3_length: 17; j_call: TRBJ2-7; clone_size: .; d_call: .; cdr3_aa: CASSLGSGALIPYEQYF; cdr3_nt: TGTGCCAGCAGCTTAGGTTCCGGGGCCCTGATCCCCTACGAGCAGTACTTC
v_call: TRBV3-1; cdr3_length: 16; j_call: TRBJ2-2; clone_size: .; d_call: .; cdr3_aa: CASSRLVTGNTGELFF; cdr3_nt: TGTGCCAGCAGCCGGTTGGTAACGGGGAACACCGGGGAGCTGTTTTTT
v_call: TRBV7-3; cdr3_length: 16; j_call: TRBJ2-3; clone_size: few; d_call: TRBD2; cdr3_aa: CASAPGRGLRTDTQYF; cdr3_nt: TGTGCCAGCGCTCCCGGGAGGGGGTTGCGCACAGATACGCAGTATTTT
v_call: TRBV4-3; cdr3_length: 14; j_call: TRBJ2-5; clone_size: few; d_call: .; cdr3_aa: CASSPRYRVETQYF; cdr3_nt: TGCGCCAGCAGCCCGCGGTACCGAGTGGAGACCCAGTACTTC
v_call: TRBV7-9; cdr3_length: 15; j_call: TRBJ1-1; clone_size: .; d_call: TRBD1; cdr3_aa: CASSRGTGMNTEAFF; cdr3_nt: TGTGCCAGCAGCAGGGGGACAGGGATGAACACTGAAGCTTTCTTT
v_call: TRBV20-1; cdr3_length: 15; j_call: TRBJ1-1; clone_size: few; d_call: TRBD1; cdr3_aa: CSARDYGRGDTEAFF; cdr3_nt: TGCAGTGCTAGAGATTATGGCAGGGGGGACACTGAAGCTTTCTTT
v_call: TRBV12-3/TRBV12-4; cdr3_length: 15; j_call: TRBJ2-4; clone_size: few; d_call: .; cdr3_aa: CASSAYGGGENIQYF; cdr3_nt: TGTGCCAGCAGCGCCTACGGCGGCGGGGAAAACATTCAGTACTTC
v_call: TRBV20-1; cdr3_length: 15; j_call: TRBJ2-1; clone_size: .; d_call: TRBD2; cdr3_aa: CSALGSGGAPIEQFF; cdr3_nt: TGCAGTGCTCTTGGTAGCGGGGGGGCACCGATTGAGCAGTTCTTC
v_call: TRBV5-8; cdr3_length: 15; j_call: TRBJ2-5; clone_size: many; d_call: TRBD2; cdr3_aa: CASSPGTSGQETQYF; cdr3_nt: TGTGCCAGCAGCCCCGGGACTAGCGGCCAAGAGACCCAGTACTTC
v_call: TRBV7-2; cdr3_length: 15; j_call: TRBJ2-3; clone_size: .; d_call: TRBD2; cdr3_aa: CASSPKRGGADTQYF; cdr3_nt: TGTGCCAGCAGCCCAAAGCGGGGGGGCGCGGATACGCAGTATTTT
v_call: TRBV29-1; cdr3_length: 14; j_call: TRBJ2-1; clone_size: few; d_call: TRBD1; cdr3_aa: CSVEGGQGANEQFF; cdr3_nt: TGCAGCGTTGAGGGGGGTCAGGGGGCCAATGAGCAGTTCTTC
v_call: TRBV9; cdr3_length: 16; j_call: TRBJ2-3; clone_size: .; d_call: .; cdr3_aa: CASSVVGFSPIDTQYF; cdr3_nt: TGTGCCAGCAGCGTAGTAGGATTTTCCCCCATAGATACACAGTATTTT
v_call: TRBV15; cdr3_length: 14; j_call: TRBJ2-5; clone_size: few; d_call: .; cdr3_aa: CATGGLLPKETQYF; cdr3_nt: TGTGCCACCGGAGGCTTGTTGCCGAAAGAGACCCAGTACTTC
v_call: TRBV5-1; cdr3_length: 12; j_call: TRBJ2-5; clone_size: few; d_call: .; cdr3_aa: CASSYDRDPPDF; cdr3_nt: TGCGCCAGCAGCTATGACCGGGACCCCCCCGACTTC
v_call: TRBV27; cdr3_length: 15; j_call: TRBJ1-2; clone_size: few; d_call: .; cdr3_aa: CASSRRPGDNYGYTF; cdr3_nt: TGTGCCAGCAGTCGACGTCCCGGGGATAACTATGGCTACACCTTC
v_call: TRBV3-1; cdr3_length: 12; j_call: TRBJ2-1; clone_size: few; d_call: .; cdr3_aa: CASSQVVDEQFF; cdr3_nt: TGTGCCAGCAGCCAAGTGGTCGATGAGCAGTTCTTC
v_call: TRBV12-3/TRBV12-4; cdr3_length: 15; j_call: TRBJ2-1; clone_size: few; d_call: TRBD2; cdr3_aa: CASSFRLAGVNEQFF; cdr3_nt: TGTGCCAGCAGTTTTCGCCTAGCGGGGGTAAATGAGCAGTTCTTC
v_call: TRBV7-2; cdr3_length: 14; j_call: TRBJ1-4; clone_size: few; d_call: TRBD1; cdr3_aa: CASSFQGADEKLFF; cdr3_nt: TGTGCCAGCAGCTTCCAGGGGGCGGATGAAAAACTGTTTTTT
v_call: TRBV6-1; cdr3_length: 16; j_call: TRBJ1-3; clone_size: few; d_call: .; cdr3_aa: CASSELPRGPGNTIYF; cdr3_nt: TGTGCCAGCAGTGAACTTCCCAGAGGGCCTGGAAACACCATATATTTT
v_call: TRBV24-1; cdr3_length: 14; j_call: TRBJ2-5; clone_size: .; d_call: .; cdr3_aa: CATSDRLVGETQYF; cdr3_nt: TGTGCCACCAGTGATCGGCTAGTTGGGGAGACCCAGTACTTC
v_call: TRBV9; cdr3_length: 16; j_call: TRBJ1-2; clone_size: .; d_call: TRBD1; cdr3_aa: CASSFRTGVTNYGYTF; cdr3_nt: TGTGCCAGCAGCTTCAGAACAGGGGTGACTAACTATGGCTACACCTTC
v_call: TRBV5-6; cdr3_length: 14; j_call: TRBJ2-5; clone_size: .; d_call: .; cdr3_aa: CASSLRMGQEAQYF; cdr3_nt: TGTGCCAGCAGCTTGCGAATGGGTCAAGAGGCCCAGTACTTC
v_call: TRBV20-1; cdr3_length: 15; j_call: TRBJ2-2; clone_size: .; d_call: TRBD2; cdr3_aa: CSASSGGTNTGELFF; cdr3_nt: TGCAGTGCTAGTAGCGGGGGGACGAACACCGGGGAGCTGTTTTTT
v_call: TRBV5-1; cdr3_length: 17; j_call: TRBJ2-2; clone_size: .; d_call: TRBD2; cdr3_aa: CASSLYTSGTDTGELFF; cdr3_nt: TGCGCCAGCAGCTTGTACACTAGCGGGACGGACACCGGGGAGCTGTTTTTT
v_call: TRBV20-1; cdr3_length: 12; j_call: TRBJ1-2; clone_size: .; d_call: TRBD1; cdr3_aa: CNAPGQNYGYTF; cdr3_nt: TGCAATGCACCGGGACAGAACTATGGCTACACCTTC
v_call: TRBV12-3/TRBV12-4; cdr3_length: 14; j_call: TRBJ2-4; clone_size: many; d_call: TRBD1; cdr3_aa: CASSLGQLENIQYF; cdr3_nt: TGTGCCAGCAGTTTGGGACAGCTCGAAAACATTCAGTACTTC
v_call: TRBV12-3/TRBV12-4; cdr3_length: 14; j_call: TRBJ2-3; clone_size: .; d_call: .; cdr3_aa: CASSFDPQTDTQYF; cdr3_nt: TGTGCCAGCAGTTTTGACCCACAAACAGATACGCAGTATTTT
v_call: TRBV24-1; cdr3_length: 14; j_call: TRBJ2-1; clone_size: .; d_call: TRBD2; cdr3_aa: CTTSDPRGVSEQFF; cdr3_nt: TGTACCACCAGTGATCCGCGGGGGGTGAGTGAGCAGTTCTTC
v_call: TRBV20-1; cdr3_length: 15; j_call: TRBJ2-5; clone_size: few; d_call: .; cdr3_aa: CSARRTGPAKETQYF; cdr3_nt: TGCAGTGCTAGACGTACAGGGCCCGCCAAAGAGACCCAGTACTTC
v_call: TRBV3-1; cdr3_length: 17; j_call: TRBJ2-5; clone_size: .; d_call: TRBD2; cdr3_aa: CASSQTTGTSDFGTQYF; cdr3_nt: TGTGCCAGCAGCCAGACCACAGGGACTAGCGACTTCGGGACCCAGTACTTC
v_call: TRBV4-3; cdr3_length: 18; j_call: TRBJ1-1; clone_size: .; d_call: .; cdr3_aa: CASSQKMGRGAANTEAFF; cdr3_nt: TGCGCCAGCAGCCAAAAAATGGGGAGGGGAGCCGCCAACACTGAAGCTTTCTTT
v_call: TRBV15; cdr3_length: 16; j_call: TRBJ2-7; clone_size: .; d_call: .; cdr3_aa: CATSKTKTGRVFEQYF; cdr3_nt: TGTGCCACCAGCAAAACTAAGACTGGGAGAGTTTTCGAGCAGTACTTC
v_call: TRBV1; cdr3_length: 17; j_call: TRBJ2-1; clone_size: .; d_call: .; cdr3_aa: CTSSRNEASGGAGEQFF; cdr3_nt: TGCACCAGCAGCCGAAATGAGGCTAGCGGGGGGGCCGGTGAGCAGTTCTTC
v_call: TRBV12-3/TRBV12-4; cdr3_length: 15; j_call: TRBJ1-1; clone_size: .; d_call: .; cdr3_aa: CASSYYRQENTEAFF; cdr3_nt: TGTGCCAGCAGTTACTATAGGCAGGAGAACACTGAAGCTTTCTTT